One and the same sample provided the 14 T cell receptor beta chains below, sequenced in a study of long-term antiretroviral therapy in people with HIV. Investigators performed immunoSEQ version v3.0 at survey level. Clones were read by immunoSEQ multiplex PCR, and TCRdb kept only the in-frame ones, dropping some. The table lists tens of thousands of clones, 70% to 80% of them singletons. The sample here was unsorted PBMCs, taken 1.9 years after starting antiretroviral therapy. These receptors were taken from a man younger than 35 with HIV.

This chain joins TRBV7-9 and TRBJ1-4; D not resolved. With 6 bases removed from V and 0 bases from J, the gap between germline ends came to 17 bases. Germline V CDR1 and CDR2: SEHNR, FQNEAQ (reference sequence). This CDR3 spans 17 amino acids. CDR3 nucleotide sequence: TGTGCCAGCAGTCCCCCACCCAGATATACAACTAATGAAAAACTGTTTTTT. Its translation is CASSPPPRYTTNEKLFF.

This clone was observed a single time. The rearrangement links TRBV13 to TRBJ2-3; D is uncertain. There are 15 residues in the CDR3. CDR1 and CDR2 (germline): PRHDT, FYEKMQ (reference sequence). V was clipped by 1 base and J by 3 bases, with 11 bases between them. CDR3 in DNA: TGTGCCAGCAGCTTAGAGATCGGTGAAACAGATACGCAGTATTTT. Amino acids: CASSLEIGETDTQYF.

This sequence joins TRBV6-6 and TRBJ1-1; a possible D gene is TRBD1 (5 bases). CDR3 length: 14 amino acids. Germline V gives CDR1 MNHNY, CDR2 SVGAGI (reference sequence). The V and J ends lost 6 bases and 1 base respectively, with 12 bases between them. Here the CDR3 reads CASRSGTGNTEAFF. CDR3 nucleotides: TGTGCCAGCAGATCCGGGACTGGGAACACTGAAGCTTTCTTT.

The CDR3 DNA sequence: TGCAGCGTTTTGGACAGGACCGTCAACACTGAAGCTTTCTTT. The encoded protein is CSVLDRTVNTEAFF. V is TRBV29-1 and J is TRBJ1-1; 7 nucleotides align to TRBD1. V shed 5 bases and J 2 bases; nucleotides not matched to a gene: 8. From germline, CDR1 is SQVTM and CDR2 ANQGSEA. This CDR3 is 14 amino acids long.

This chain uses TRBV2 with TRBJ1-1; 12 bases are shared with TRBD1. Germline V gives CDR1 SNHLY, CDR2 FYNNEI. V dropped 4 bases and J dropped 2; count of bases not matched to a gene: 2. The CDR3 loop spans 15 amino acids. CDR3 region: CASSGGTGGNTEAFF. The CDR3, as DNA: TGTGCCAGCAGTGGGGGGACAGGGGGCAACACTGAAGCTTTCTTT.

The V and J genes are TRBV18 and TRBJ2-6; no clear D. Deletions cut 4 bases from V and 0 bases from J, with 13 bases between. Germline V CDR1 and CDR2: KGHSH, LQKENI. The CDR3 has 17 residues. The CDR3 here is CASSLTTGNSGANVLTF. The CDR3 DNA reads as TGTGCCAGCTCACTCACTACCGGAAACTCTGGGGCCAACGTCCTGACTTTC.

V usage is TRBV11-2 and J usage is TRBJ2-7; the match to TRBD2 covers 10 bases. Germline CDR1 and CDR2: SGHAT and FQNNGV. J lost 3 bases, V lost 2 bases, and 4 bases had no gene match. CDR3 length equals 15 residues. CDR3 loop: CASSLSGGGHYEQYV. CDR3 DNA sequence: TGTGCCAGCAGCTTAAGCGGGGGGGGCCACTACGAGCAGTACGTC.

The chain is built from TRBV6-6 and TRBJ1-2; the D is unclear. There are 13 residues in the CDR3. Deletions cut 6 bases from V and 3 bases from J, with 11 bases between. Per germline, CDR1 MNHNY and CDR2 SVGAGI (reference sequence). CDR3 sequence reads: CASSESADYGYTF. The DNA of the CDR3 is TGTGCCAGCAGCGAGAGCGCGGACTATGGCTACACCTTC.

The chain recombines TRBV19 with TRBJ2-3, with a possible D match to TRBD1 (6 bases). CDR1 LNHDA and CDR2 SQIVND come from the germline V gene (reference sequence). With 2 bases removed from V and 4 bases from J, the gap between germline ends came to 13 bases. This CDR3 comprises 15 residues. The DNA for the CDR3 is TGTGCCAGTAGTATAAGGCACAGGGCAGCAGATACGCAGTATTTT. Translating gives CASSIRHRAADTQYF.

V and J are TRBV14 and TRBJ2-1; perhaps TRBD2 as D (6 bases). Trimming took off 4 bases at V and 4 bases at J, with 14 bases between the two ends. The germline V gene encodes CDR1 SGHDN and CDR2 FVKESK. The CDR3 totals 15 residues. The CDR3 sequence: CASSPYSGPYNEQFF. The DNA of the CDR3 is TGTGCCAGCAGCCCCTATAGCGGACCATACAATGAGCAGTTCTTC.

The chain combines TRBV7-3 with TRBJ2-7, with 7 nucleotides matching TRBD1. The junction had 9 bases not matched to a gene; V was cut back by 7 bases and J by 0 bases. Germline CDR1 reads SGHTA; CDR2 reads FQGTGA. This CDR3 has 15 amino acids. The CDR3 DNA is TGTGCCAGCAACGTAACAGGGGAAAGCTCCTACGAGCAGTACGTC. Translated, it gives CASNVTGESSYEQYV.

V gene TRBV28 combines with J gene TRBJ2-3; D not certain. Germline CDR1 reads MDHEN; CDR2 reads SYDVKM. Trimming removed 0 bases at V and 1 base at J, with 8 bases between. This CDR3 contains 15 residues. Here the CDR3 DNA reads TGTGCCAGCAGTTTATGGCTAGAGGGCACAGATACGCAGTATTTT. Translating it yields CASSLWLEGTDTQYF.

The V gene is TRBV5-4, the J gene TRBJ2-5; 11 bases agree with TRBD2. This CDR3 region has 16 residues. After removal of 3 bases from V and 3 bases from J, the junction contained 7 bases not matched to a gene. Germline lookup yields CDR1 SGHNT and CDR2 YYREEE (reference sequence). The CDR3 here is CASSSALAGVKETQYF. The CDR3 region has the DNA TGTGCCAGCAGCTCCGCACTAGCGGGGGTAAAAGAGACCCAGTACTTC.

CDR3 loop: CASSLSGTTEAFF. CDR3 DNA: TGTGCCAGCAGCTTATCTGGGACTACTGAAGCTTTCTTT. The V call is TRBV7-3, the J call TRBJ1-1; D perhaps matches TRBD1 (5 bases). This CDR3 comprises 13 residues. V was shortened by 2 bases and J by 5 bases, with 9 bases between the two germline ends. CDR1 is SGHTA and CDR2 is FQGTGA in the germline V gene.